The present T cell receptor beta chain was sequenced within a study of T-cell reconstitution after alpha-beta-depleted transplantation in children. The ends were cut back, 3 bases at V and 5 bases at J, with 13 bases in the middle. The CDR3 has 14 amino acids. CDR1 is SNHLY and CDR2 is FYNNEI in the germline V gene. This clonotype was recorded at least ten times. A library of TCRbeta sequences, prepared with unique molecular identifiers, was generated. TCRdb analysed the PCR reads with MiXCR anew, one entry per CDR3 protein. The sample shows some 70,000 distinct CDR3 sequences, around 7.9% of them seen only once.

The chain combines TRBV2 with TRBJ1-1; D remains unclear. The specimen was PBMCs from the stem cell graft donor, collected from the stem cell graft. The TCR originated in a human donor who donated a stem cell graft to a child with acute lymphoblastic leukemia. The chain's CDR3 is CASSEERVFTEAFF. CDR3 sequence (DNA): TGTGCCAGCAGTGAGGAGAGGGTCTTTACTGAAGCTTTCTTT.